One and the same sample provided the 26 T cell receptor beta chains below, sequenced in a study of neurological immune-mediated disorders. A single record per CDR3 protein comes from TCRdb applying MiXCR to the 5' RACE reads. The profile shows about 62,000 distinct CDR3 sequences, 3.5% to 4.5% of them singletons. Sequenced sample: PBMCs. These receptor sequences come from a woman aged 50 to 60 with multiple sclerosis.

The sample holds many counts of this clonotype. The chain's CDR3 is CASSLKDLNSPLHF. CDR3 nucleotide sequence: TGTGCCAGCAGTCTCAAAGACCTCAATTCACCCCTCCACTTT. The chain links TRBV12-3 or TRBV12-4 to TRBJ1-6, with no clear D. This CDR3 contains 14 residues. Deletions cut 5 bases from V and 7 bases from J, with 12 bases between.

In its sample, this clonotype was seen many times. This chain links TRBV20-1 with TRBJ1-4; D is ambiguous. Germline values: CDR1 DFQATT, CDR2 SNEGSKA (reference sequence). Trimming removed 3 bases at V and 3 bases at J, with 5 bases between. This CDR3 contains 12 residues. CDR3 protein: CSARSANEKLFF. Written as DNA, the CDR3 is TGCAGTGCTAGGTCGGCTAATGAAAAACTGTTTTTT.

This clonotype was found a few times. The J gene is TRBJ2-3, the V gene TRBV11-3; 12 nucleotides line up with TRBD1. The CDR3 length is 16 residues. Per the germline V gene, CDR1 is SGHNT and CDR2 is YENEEA. Trimming removed 7 bases from V and 5 bases from J; junction bases left unmatched: 10. The CDR3 DNA sequence: TGTGCCAGCACTCTACCGGGACAGGGGGCGCGAGATACGCAGTATTTT. Translated: CASTLPGQGARDTQYF.

About this clonotype: It may be a read error: a sequence one base away is much more abundant. This chain uses TRBV9 with TRBJ2-2; maybe TRBD2 (6 bases). Germline CDR1 SGDLS, CDR2 YYNGEE. The CDR3 loop spans 15 amino acids. The V end lost 4 bases, the J end lost 3 bases, and 13 bases lay between the germline ends. CDR3 in amino acids: CASSPRTTDTGELFF. The CDR3 region has the DNA TGTGCCAGCAGCCCAAGGACTACAGACACCGGGGAGCTGTTTTTT. Filled out from reference TRBV9 and TRBJ2-2, the complete variable domain reads DSGVTQTPKHLITATGQRVTLRCSPRSGDLSVYWYQQSLDQGLQFLIQYYNGEERAKGNILERFSAQQFPDLHSELNLSSLELGDSALYFCASSPRTTDTGELFFGEGSRLTVL.

The sample holds many counts of this clonotype. This chain connects TRBV4-3 to TRBJ2-4; 7 bases fit TRBD1. Trimming cost V 0 bases and J 5 bases; bases outside gene matches: 4. The CDR3 loop spans 15 amino acids. Germline lookup yields CDR1 LGHNA and CDR2 YSLEER. In DNA, the CDR3 is TGCGCCAGCAGCCAAGAGACAGGGTTTCAAAACATTCAGTACTTC. It codes for CASSQETGFQNIQYF.

Many counts were recorded for this clonotype. CDR3 nucleotide sequence: TGTGCCATCAGTGATGCGGACAGGGGAAAATCGCTCTATGGCTACACCTTC. Translation gives CAISDADRGKSLYGYTF. The chain recombines TRBV10-3 with TRBJ1-2; 9 nucleotides line up with TRBD1. The CDR3 is made up of 17 amino acids. CDR1 is ENHRY and CDR2 is SYGVKD in the germline V gene. With 3 bases clipped from V and 4 bases from J, the junction kept 12 bases outside the gene matches.

This clonotype was detected ten times or more. The chain links TRBV12-3 or TRBV12-4 to TRBJ2-7; D ambiguous. Trimming took 2 bases from V and 7 from J, leaving 9 bases between them. The CDR3 consists of 12 residues. Here the CDR3 reads CASSLSSREQYF. CDR3 DNA: TGTGCCAGCAGTTTAAGTAGCAGGGAGCAGTACTTC.

This clonotype was counted at least ten times. The J gene is TRBJ2-7, the V gene TRBV27; 7 bases fit TRBD1. Germline V gene sequence: CDR1 MNHEY, CDR2 SMNVEV (reference sequence). CDR3 length: 14 residues. Germline trimming cut 6 bases from V and 7 bases from J; bases unmatched to any gene: 12. Here the CDR3 reads CASSWGRQGREQYF. The CDR3 bases are TGTGCCAGCAGCTGGGGCCGACAGGGCCGGGAGCAGTACTTC.

This clonotype was detected a few times. The chain links TRBV18 to TRBJ1-1; D is uncertain. The CDR3 covers 13 residues. The germline gives CDR1 KGHSH, CDR2 LQKENI. Trimming shortened V by 4 bases and J by 0 bases, and 6 bases separated the two germline ends. The CDR3 DNA is TGTGCCAGCTCACTTAAGGTGAACACTGAAGCTTTCTTT. Its protein is CASSLKVNTEAFF.

With regard to this clonotype: Given a much more abundant clone one base away, this may be a read error. The genes are TRBV4-3 and TRBJ1-3; D is possibly TRBD1 (6 bases). This CDR3 region has 16 residues. Germline CDR1 reads LGHNA; CDR2 reads YSLEER. CDR3 coding DNA: TGCGCCAGCAGCCAGGGGGCCGGGGGAAGAAGAAAAACCATATATTTT. This translates into CASSQGAGGRRKTIYF.

This clonotype was detected many times. As DNA, the CDR3 is TGTGCCAGCAGATCAACTAGCGGGAGGGCCCAGCAGTACTTC. Translation gives CASRSTSGRAQQYF. This chain joins TRBV6-5 and TRBJ2-7, with TRBD2 matching 13 bases. Germline lookup yields CDR1 MNHEY and CDR2 SVGAGI. After removal of 6 bases from V and 8 bases from J, the junction contained 7 bases not matched to a gene. The CDR3 covers 14 residues.

In its sample, this clonotype was seen many times. This chain joins TRBV14 and TRBJ1-1, with D possibly matching TRBD1 (5 bases). Germline CDR1 and CDR2: SGHDN and FVKESK. This CDR3 is 13 amino acids long. The V end lost 4 bases, the J end lost 0 bases, and 6 bases lay between the germline ends. CDR3 amino acids: CASSRGLNTEAFF. The CDR3 DNA is TGTGCCAGCAGCCGGGGCTTGAACACTGAAGCTTTCTTT.

The J gene is TRBJ2-7, the V gene TRBV15; D remains ambiguous. Germline assignment: CDR1 LNHNV and CDR2 YYDKDF (reference sequence). Trimming shortened V by 0 bases and J by 2 bases, and 5 bases separated the two germline ends. The CDR3 runs to 13 residues. This CDR3 reads CATSRENTYEQYF. CDR3 nucleotides: TGTGCCACCAGCAGAGAAAATACCTACGAGCAGTACTTC.

This clonotype was observed at least ten times. The chain links TRBV15 to TRBJ2-7, with D possibly matching TRBD2 (5 bases). The CDR3 totals 15 residues. Germline V lookup: CDR1 LNHNV, CDR2 YYDKDF (reference sequence). Trimming removed 2 bases at V and 5 bases at J, with 16 bases between. The DNA of the CDR3 is TGTGCCACCAGCAGAAGCAACGGGATTCGTGACGAGCAGTACTTC. Translation: CATSRSNGIRDEQYF.

This clonotype came up many times. J is TRBJ2-5 and V is TRBV5-5; D is unresolved. The germline gives CDR1 SGHKS, CDR2 YYEKEE (reference sequence). Between the trimmed V and J ends, which lost 5 bases and 3 bases, there was a span of 14 bases. This CDR3 is built from 14 residues. CDR3 in amino acids: CASRRRVAEETQYF. The CDR3 region has the DNA TGTGCCAGCAGGCGTAGGGTGGCCGAAGAGACCCAGTACTTC.

This clonotype was seen many times. J is TRBJ2-1 and V is TRBV7-9; TRBD1 matches at 8 bases. Trimming removed 5 bases from V and 2 bases from J; junction bases left unmatched: 8. Germline lookup yields CDR1 SEHNR and CDR2 FQNEAQ (reference sequence). The CDR3 runs to 16 residues. CDR3 sequence (DNA): TGTGCCAGCAGCCCTCACGGACAGGGAACCTACAATGAGCAGTTCTTC. Protein: CASSPHGQGTYNEQFF. Based on the CDR3 plus reference TRBV7-9 and TRBJ2-1, the full variable domain is DTGVSQNPRHKITKRGQNVTFRCDPISEHNRLYWYRQTLGQGPEFLTYFQNEAQLEKSRLLSDRFSAERPKGSFSTLEIQRTEQGDSAMYLCASSPHGQGTYNEQFFGPGTRLTVL.

This clonotype was observed at least ten times. The CDR3 nucleotides are TGCAGTGCTTCTCAAACATTAGATCAGCCCCAGCATTTT. It is translated as CSASQTLDQPQHF. The chain carries TRBV20-1 and TRBJ1-5; D ambiguous. The CDR3 has 13 residues. V was clipped by 5 bases and J by 5 bases, with 13 bases between them. Germline V gene data show CDR1 as DFQATT and CDR2 as SNEGSKA (reference sequence).

The chain couples TRBV20-1 to TRBJ2-7; D is unresolved. Germline values: CDR1 DFQATT, CDR2 SNEGSKA (reference sequence). Trimming left V 0 bases short and J 3 bases short, with 9 bases between. There are 13 residues in the CDR3. This CDR3 reads CSARDRTVYEQYF. CDR3 coding DNA: TGCAGTGCTAGAGATCGGACCGTCTACGAGCAGTACTTC.

This clonotype was counted at least ten times. The chain employs TRBV12-3 or TRBV12-4 and TRBJ2-1; 10 bases fit TRBD2. The CDR3 has 15 residues. The ends lost 7 bases at V and 7 bases at J; junction bases unmatched: 10. CDR3: CASNPSGRAWNEQFF. The CDR3 DNA follows: TGTGCCAGCAACCCCAGCGGGAGGGCCTGGAATGAGCAGTTCTTC.

This clonotype came up many times. V is TRBV25-1 and J is TRBJ2-2, with TRBD2 as a possible D gene (6 bases). Germline V lookup: CDR1 MGHDK, CDR2 SYGVNS. V was cut by 6 bases and J by 7 bases, with 18 bases left in between. There are 15 residues in the CDR3. CDR3 protein: CASSGAGLGGGELFF. CDR3 in DNA: TGTGCCAGCAGCGGAGCTGGGCTGGGGGGCGGGGAGCTGTTTTTT.

This clonotype was counted at least ten times. The chain has TRBV20-1 and TRBJ2-7, with D perhaps given as TRBD1 or TRBD2 (6 bases each). This CDR3 spans 13 amino acids. Germline CDR1 and CDR2: DFQATT and SNEGSKA (reference sequence). The V end was cut by 6 bases, the J end by 1 base, with 13 bases between. This chain's CDR3 is CSAPRRGSYEQYF. The CDR3, as DNA: TGCAGTGCACCAAGGAGGGGGTCCTACGAGCAGTACTTC.

There are many counts of this clonotype. The rearrangement uses TRBV11-3 and TRBJ2-1; 10 bases are a match to TRBD2. The junction had 5 bases not matched to a gene; V was cut back by 1 base and J by 2 bases. This CDR3 has 17 amino acids. In germline, CDR1 is SGHNT, CDR2 YENEEA. The CDR3 reads CASSLGRTSGTYNEQFF. CDR3 nucleotides: TGTGCCAGCAGCTTAGGCAGGACTAGCGGAACCTACAATGAGCAGTTCTTC.

This clonotype has a count of ten or more. The chain recombines TRBV7-9 with TRBJ2-1; D is possibly TRBD2 (6 bases). Trimming left V 5 bases short and J 8 bases short, with 19 bases between. The length of the CDR3 is 15 residues. CDR1 is SEHNR and CDR2 is FQNEAQ in the germline V gene (reference sequence). The chain's CDR3 is CASSPDGSSLYEQFF. CDR3 coding DNA: TGTGCCAGCAGCCCGGACGGGAGTAGTTTATATGAGCAGTTCTTC.

This chain uses TRBV5-1 with TRBJ2-3; D could derive from TRBD1 or TRBD2 (6 bases each). V lost 2 bases to trimming and J lost 4 bases, with 20 bases between them. The CDR3 loop spans 17 amino acids. Germline lookup yields CDR1 SGHRS and CDR2 YFSETQ. The CDR3 DNA sequence: TGCGCCAGCAGCTTACCAGGTTTGCAGGGGAGGTCAGATACGCAGTATTTT. Translation: CASSLPGLQGRSDTQYF. Supplemented by reference TRBV5-1 and TRBJ2-3, the full variable domain reads KAGVTQTPRYLIKTRGQQVTLSCSPISGHRSVSWYQQTPGQGLQFLFEYFSETQRNKGNFPGRFSGRQFSNSRSEMNVSTLELGDSALYLCASSLPGLQGRSDTQYFGPGTRLTVL.

This clonotype was seen repeatedly, ten times or more. J is TRBJ2-1 and V is TRBV24-1; the D gene is possibly TRBD2 (6 bases). CDR1 is KGHDR and CDR2 is SFDVKD in the germline V gene. CDR3 size: 13 residues. V shed 0 bases and J shed 9 bases, with 8 bases lying between them. CDR3 residues: CATSDLPGGEQFF. Written as DNA, the CDR3 is TGTGCCACCAGTGATTTGCCCGGGGGTGAGCAGTTCTTC.

This clonotype was counted ten times or more. In nucleotides, the CDR3 is TGCGCCAGCAGCGGGGATACAGGGGCAGATACGCAGTATTTT. As protein: CASSGDTGADTQYF. The J gene is TRBJ2-3, the V gene TRBV5-1; 7 bases align to TRBD1. CDR1 is SGHRS, CDR2 YFSETQ, per germline. The ends lost 4 bases at V and 4 bases at J; junction bases unmatched: 6. The CDR3 covers 14 residues.